This T cell receptor (beta chain) emerged from a study of cytomegalovirus exposure and HLA in healthy donors. Study context: In a later analysis, the approximately 110 validation repertoires were reported to have used the same platform as the 666 first-cohort repertoires.

Overall study results and limits: In the 120 or so validation repertoires, approximately 93% of cluster scores exceeded 0, per a later analysis.

Notes on this clone: The antigen is not known.

Assay: immunoSEQ multiplex PCR; the TCRdb copy retains only in-frame clones and omits some. Among about 71,000 clones listed, approximately 94% were seen once. This CDR3 region has 17 residues. V lost 3 bases, J lost 7 bases, and 8 bases stayed unmatched. The germline V gene has CDR1 LNHDA and CDR2 SQIVND (reference sequence). This clonotype was sampled from a woman between 18 and 30 years old in good health and CMV-seronegative. J is TRBJ2-2 and V is TRBV19; 13 positions match TRBD2. Sequenced: PBMCs. CDR3 sequence reads: CASSMGGTSGVDGELFF. Here the CDR3 DNA reads TGTGCCAGTAGTATGGGGGGGACTAGCGGGGTCGACGGGGAGCTGTTTTTT.